This T cell receptor beta chain was identified during a study of blood T cells in healthy people across ages. This clonotype has more than one count but fewer than ten. Its antigen is undetermined. V dropped 7 bases and J dropped 1 base, with 7 bases sitting between them. CDR1 is MNHEY and CDR2 is SMNVEV in the germline V gene (reference sequence). This CDR3 comprises 12 residues. Primed by a sample-barcoded 5' primer and a J-beta primer mix, a second PCR proceeded for roughly 6 to 12 cycles. MiXCR, run by TCRdb on the 5' RACE reads, gives a single entry per CDR3 protein. The table lists approximately 1.5 million distinct CDR3 sequences, roughly 30% of them singletons. Healthy Caucasians from Russia aged roughly 6 to 95 served as donors. Findings and limits, study-wide: Versus aged donors, long-lived donors had higher diversity and more naive CD4+ cells.

The TCR sequence derives from a young woman in good health. The genes are TRBV27 and TRBJ1-1; D ambiguous. Sequencing was carried out using blood. Written as DNA, the CDR3 is TGTGCCAGCAAATTGGGGAACACTGAAGCTTTCTTT. This sequence encodes CASKLGNTEAFF.